Sequencing of this TCR beta chain was carried out in a study of preoperative IRX-2 immunotherapy in early breast cancer. Treatment defined: preoperative locoregional IRX-2 cytokine immunotherapy. Preoperative locoregional IRX-2 cytokine immunotherapy was tested in the phase Ib source study. Assay: immunoSEQ multiplex PCR; the TCRdb copy retains only in-frame clones and omits some. The table lists some 35,000 clones, 82% of them singletons, with roughly 1.5% in the top ten. V lost 3 bases and J lost 3; bases outside the gene matches: 4. The CDR3 totals 15 residues. Germline loops: CDR1 SGHNT, CDR2 YENEEA.

This TCR was sampled from a human donor with breast cancer. The sample here was lymph node tissue, taken after IRX-2 immunotherapy. The chain has TRBV11-3 and TRBJ1-4; 7 nucleotides match TRBD1. The CDR3, as DNA: TGTGCCAGCAGCTTGGGCAGGGGGGCTAATGAAAAACTGTTTTTT. Amino acids: CASSLGRGANEKLFF.